The 24 T cell receptor beta chains below were found in one sample sequenced in a study of cytomegalovirus exposure and HLA in healthy donors. The PCR contained 60 Vbeta and 13 Jbeta primers. Sequencing used immunoSEQ multiplex PCR; TCRdb keeps in-frame clones, though not all of them. Of over 200,000 clones in the sample, around 85% were seen once. Sequenced input: PBMCs. The receptors stem from a human donor in good health.

This sequence joins TRBV7-9 and TRBJ2-7; TRBD1 aligns across 8 bases. Germline-derived CDR1 and CDR2 are SEHNR and FQNEAQ (reference sequence). Trimming took 5 bases from V and 2 from J; bases not matched to a gene: 5. This CDR3 has 14 residues. The CDR3 nucleotides read TGTGCCAGCAGCCCCGGACAGGGAGCCTACGAGCAGTACTTC. This gives the protein CASSPGQGAYEQYF.

The chain uses TRBV2 and TRBJ1-5; 7 nucleotides line up with TRBD1. This CDR3 has 15 amino acids. Per the germline V gene, CDR1 is SNHLY and CDR2 is FYNNEI. V dropped 4 bases and J dropped 2; count of bases not matched to a gene: 5. CDR3 nucleotides: TGTGCCAGCAGTGCACAGGGGCTGGGCAATCAGCCCCAGCATTTT. This gives the protein CASSAQGLGNQPQHF.

The chain recombines TRBV6-5 with TRBJ1-2, with no clear D. Germline V lookup: CDR1 MNHEY, CDR2 SVGAGI. The CDR3 covers 13 residues. V was pared by 4 bases and J by 4 bases, with 10 bases between. The CDR3 is CASSSMGFYGYTF. CDR3 DNA: TGTGCCAGCAGTTCAATGGGCTTCTATGGCTACACCTTC.

Note on this clone: Other DNA sequences in the same sample also yield this CDR3. The chain carries TRBV7-3 and TRBJ2-3, with 7 nucleotides matching TRBD2. Germline lookup yields CDR1 SGHTA and CDR2 FQGTGA. The V and J ends lost 0 bases and 0 bases, in that order; junction bases with no gene match: 0. The CDR3 sequence is 15 residues long. This CDR3 is CASSLTSGSTDTQYF. DNA of the CDR3: TGTGCCAGCAGCTTAACTAGCGGGAGCACAGATACGCAGTATTTT.

V usage is TRBV5-4 and J usage is TRBJ2-7; 13 nucleotides match TRBD2. V was clipped by 4 bases and J by 0 bases; unmatched bases: 7. In germline, CDR1 is SGHNT, CDR2 YYREEE (reference sequence). The CDR3 is 17 residues long. The CDR3 loop is CASSGGLAGRPSYEQYF. The CDR3 bases are TGTGCCAGCAGCGGGGGACTAGCGGGAAGACCCTCCTACGAGCAGTACTTC.

This clone was counted once. The rearrangement joins TRBV7-9 to TRBJ2-1; 8 positions match TRBD2. The CDR3 covers 14 residues. V trimming: 3 bases; J trimming: 4 bases; junction bases outside the gene matches: 2. Germline lookup yields CDR1 SEHNR and CDR2 FQNEAQ (reference sequence). Here the CDR3 reads CASSLEREYNEQFF. In nucleotides, the CDR3 is TGTGCCAGCAGCTTGGAGCGGGAGTACAATGAGCAGTTCTTC.

This clone was seen a handful of times. The chain combines TRBV29-1 with TRBJ2-7; 7 bases match TRBD1. This CDR3 contains 13 residues. After removal of 7 bases from V and 6 bases from J, the junction contained 12 bases not matched to a gene. In germline, CDR1 is SQVTM, CDR2 ANQGSEA. The CDR3 is CSAQTGYSAEQYF. The CDR3 DNA sequence: TGCAGCGCTCAGACAGGGTATTCCGCCGAGCAGTACTTC.

The gene calls are TRBV7-3 and TRBJ1-1; D is uncertain. The CDR3 has 16 residues. The V end lost 0 bases, the J end lost 4 bases, and 15 bases lay between the germline ends. Germline CDR1 is SGHTA and CDR2 is FQGTGA. Written as DNA, the CDR3 is TGTGCCAGCAGCTTAACGGGTGCCCCGGGAGGCACTGAAGCTTTCTTT. This gives the protein CASSLTGAPGGTEAFF.

This chain links TRBV27 with TRBJ2-3; TRBD2 matches at 7 bases. Germline CDR1 is MNHEY and CDR2 is SMNVEV (reference sequence). The ends lost 2 bases at V and 2 bases at J; junction bases unmatched: 1. The CDR3 spans 14 residues. CDR3 sequence reads: CASSLSGTTDTQYF. CDR3 DNA sequence: TGTGCCAGCAGTTTAAGCGGGACCACAGATACGCAGTATTTT.

This clone was detected only once. V is TRBV19 and J is TRBJ1-1; TRBD1 agrees at 8 bases. This CDR3 spans 14 amino acids. The germline V gene has CDR1 LNHDA and CDR2 SQIVND (reference sequence). V lost 3 bases and J lost 7; bases outside the gene matches: 7. The CDR3 is CASSMFRDRNEAFF. Written as DNA, the CDR3 is TGTGCCAGTAGTATGTTTCGGGACAGGAATGAAGCTTTCTTT.

J is TRBJ2-7 and V is TRBV11-2; D possibly corresponds to TRBD2 (6 bases). From germline, CDR1 is SGHAT and CDR2 FQNNGV. Trimming left V 3 bases short and J 3 bases short, with 12 bases between. The length of the CDR3 is 14 residues. CDR3 sequence (DNA): TGTGCCAGCAGCTTCCCGGGACTGCACTACGAGCAGTACTTC. Its protein is CASSFPGLHYEQYF.

As concerns this clone: In the same sample, other DNA sequences code for this CDR3. This rearrangement joins TRBV27 to TRBJ2-7; 7 nucleotides match TRBD2. The V gene's germline CDR1 is MNHEY and CDR2 SMNVEV (reference sequence). Trimming took 1 base from V and 0 from J; bases not matched to a gene: 3. CDR3 length equals 15 residues. In DNA, the CDR3 is TGTGCCAGCAGTTTATACGCGGGGGACTCCTACGAGCAGTACTTC. Translating gives CASSLYAGDSYEQYF.

The chain combines TRBV18 with TRBJ1-2; 8 bases are a match to TRBD1. J was trimmed by 7 bases and V by 4 bases; bases with no gene match: 11. Germline V gene data show CDR1 as KGHSH and CDR2 as LQKENI. CDR3 length: 15 amino acids. As DNA, the CDR3 is TGTGCCAGCTCACGCGGGACAGGCTTGCAGGGTGGCTACACCTTC. Translated: CASSRGTGLQGGYTF.

The rearrangement links TRBV2 to TRBJ1-2; D remains ambiguous. Trimming left V 3 bases short and J 2 bases short, with 10 bases between. The germline V gene encodes CDR1 SNHLY and CDR2 FYNNEI. The CDR3 sequence is 14 residues long. CDR3 DNA sequence: TGTGCCAGCAGTGATTCTCGACAAAACTATGGCTACACCTTC. This sequence encodes CASSDSRQNYGYTF.

The chain couples TRBV7-2 to TRBJ2-1, with 9 positions matching TRBD2. The CDR3 has 18 amino acids. Germline CDR1 reads SGHTA; CDR2 reads FQGNSA. V dropped 1 base and J dropped 10; count of bases not matched to a gene: 17. The CDR3 loop reads CASSLGGPLAGAGREQFF. The DNA for the CDR3 is TGTGCCAGCAGCTTAGGGGGGCCTTTAGCGGGAGCTGGTCGAGAGCAGTTCTTC.

This clone was observed a single time. The chain links TRBV7-9 to TRBJ2-5; 11 bases map to TRBD2. The J call may be faulty, since TRBJ2-7 better matches the DNA end. Per the germline V gene, CDR1 is SEHNR and CDR2 is FQNEAQ (reference sequence). The CDR3 runs 19 residues. CDR3 region: CASSLGRGTSGTAPYEQYF. CDR3 DNA sequence: TGTGCCAGCAGCTTAGGGAGGGGGACTAGCGGCACCGCTCCCTACGAGCAGTACTTC.

The rearrangement joins TRBV6-5 to TRBJ2-1; D possibly corresponds to TRBD2 (6 bases). CDR3 length equals 15 residues. Germline V lookup: CDR1 MNHEY, CDR2 SVGAGI. The V end lost 6 bases, the J end lost 0 bases, and 12 bases lay between the germline ends. CDR3: CASSGTPSSYNEQFF. CDR3 DNA: TGTGCCAGCAGCGGGACTCCGAGCTCCTACAATGAGCAGTTCTTC.

The chain has TRBV7-9 and TRBJ2-7; no clear D gene. Trimming cost V 7 bases and J 4 bases, with 14 bases left between them. Germline CDR1 is SEHNR and CDR2 is FQNEAQ (reference sequence). This CDR3 is 13 amino acids long. DNA of the CDR3: TGTGCCAGCACCCCCCGCACGGGTTACGAGCAGTACTTC. This encodes CASTPRTGYEQYF.

The chain uses TRBV18 and TRBJ1-5; D remains ambiguous. The germline V and J ends were trimmed by 2 bases and 3 bases, with 5 bases remaining between them. The CDR3 covers 13 residues. Germline V CDR1 and CDR2: KGHSH, LQKENI. This CDR3 is CASSPGVNQPQHF. CDR3 sequence (DNA): TGTGCCAGCTCACCAGGAGTCAATCAGCCCCAGCATTTT.

Details on this clone: Other DNA sequences within the sample encode an identical CDR3. This chain joins TRBV2 and TRBJ2-5; D not resolved. The CDR3 sequence is 11 residues long. Between the trimmed V and J ends, which lost 7 bases and 0 bases, there was a span of 3 bases. Germline loops: CDR1 SNHLY, CDR2 FYNNEI. The CDR3 DNA reads as TGTGCCAGCACGTACCAAGAGACCCAGTACTTC. Amino acid sequence: CASTYQETQYF.

This clone is a singleton in its sample. At the DNA level, this CDR3 is encoded by other sequences in the same sample as well. The V gene is TRBV7-9, the J gene TRBJ1-5, with D unclear. Germline loops: CDR1 SEHNR, CDR2 FQNEAQ (reference sequence). V lost 2 bases to trimming and J lost 0 bases, with 5 bases between them. The length of the CDR3 is 14 residues. The CDR3 sequence is CASSLPYSNQPQHF. CDR3 coding DNA: TGTGCCAGCAGCTTACCCTATAGCAATCAGCCCCAGCATTTT.

A few counts support this clone. This chain connects TRBV4-1 to TRBJ2-1; 12 bases are shared with TRBD2. Trimming at V came to 1 base and at J to 5 bases, leaving 6 bases not matched to a gene. From germline, CDR1 is MGHRA and CDR2 YSYEKL. CDR3 length: 17 residues. As DNA, the CDR3 is TGCGCCAGCAGCCAAGCCCCTCTAGCGGGAGGGGACAATGAGCAGTTCTTC. Translating it yields CASSQAPLAGGDNEQFF.

Here the CDR3 reads CASSLSWGQDGQPQHF. CDR3 nucleotide sequence: TGTGCCAGCAGTTTATCCTGGGGACAGGATGGTCAGCCCCAGCATTTT. The V gene is TRBV27, the J gene TRBJ1-5; 8 bases are shared with TRBD1. Per the germline V gene, CDR1 is MNHEY and CDR2 is SMNVEV (reference sequence). V shed 0 bases and J 6 bases; nucleotides not matched to a gene: 7. The CDR3 is 16 residues long.

The chain joins TRBV28 to TRBJ2-5; 9 positions agree with TRBD2. This CDR3 region has 15 residues. V dropped 2 bases and J dropped 5; count of bases not matched to a gene: 6. CDR1 is MDHEN, CDR2 SYDVKM, per germline. The CDR3 DNA reads as TGTGCCAGCAGTTTAGTGGGACTAGCATTGGAGACCCAGTACTTC. Amino acid sequence: CASSLVGLALETQYF. The variable domain in full, with the rest retrieved from reference TRBV28 and TRBJ2-5, is DVKVTQSSRYLVKRTGEKVFLECVQDMDHENMFWYRQDPGLGLRLIYFSYDVKMKEKGDIPEGYSVSREKKERFSLILESASTNQTSMYLCASSLVGLALETQYFGPGTRLLVL.